The 18 T cell receptor beta chains presented below share a single source sample, sequenced in a study of cytomegalovirus exposure and HLA in healthy donors. The PCR ran on 60 Vbeta and 13 Jbeta primers. TCRdb keeps only in-frame clones here, not all; method: immunoSEQ multiplex PCR. The table includes 130,000 to 150,000 clones, almost 80% detected once. Sequencing was carried out using PBMCs. The source of these receptors is a woman between 35 and 50 years old in good health and CMV-seropositive.

The chain joins TRBV5-1 to TRBJ1-1; 7 positions match TRBD1. Germline V CDR1 and CDR2: SGHRS, YFSETQ. This CDR3 region has 13 residues. V was clipped by 5 bases and J by 4 bases; unmatched bases: 5. The CDR3 region has the DNA TGCGCCAGCAGTTTGACAGGGACCACTGAAGCTTTCTTT. This codes for CASSLTGTTEAFF. Combining the CDR3 with reference TRBV5-1 and TRBJ1-1 gives the whole variable domain KAGVTQTPRYLIKTRGQQVTLSCSPISGHRSVSWYQQTPGQGLQFLFEYFSETQRNKGNFPGRFSGRQFSNSRSEMNVSTLELGDSALYLCASSLTGTTEAFFGQGTRLTVV.

The chain links TRBV19 to TRBJ2-1, with D possibly being TRBD1 (6 bases). V was cut by 5 bases and J by 1 base, with 12 bases left in between. The CDR3 has 15 residues. Per the germline V gene, CDR1 is LNHDA and CDR2 is SQIVND (reference sequence). The CDR3 nucleotides are TGTGCCAGTAGTGTACAGGGTTCTTCCTACAATGAGCAGTTCTTC. Protein sequence: CASSVQGSSYNEQFF.

The chain couples TRBV7-2 to TRBJ2-6; 7 nucleotides align to TRBD1. J was trimmed by 3 bases and V by 4 bases; bases with no gene match: 12. Per the germline V gene, CDR1 is SGHTA and CDR2 is FQGNSA. This CDR3 region has 18 residues. The CDR3 is CASSSKGGSGIGANVLTF. DNA of the CDR3: TGTGCCAGCAGCTCGAAAGGGGGCAGCGGTATTGGGGCCAACGTCCTGACTTTC.

This chain connects TRBV5-5 to TRBJ2-5; TRBD2 agrees at 8 bases. From germline, CDR1 is SGHKS and CDR2 YYEKEE (reference sequence). There are 15 residues in the CDR3. Trimming took 0 bases from V and 5 from J; bases not matched to a gene: 6. CDR3: CASSLDGGAGETQYF. The DNA of the CDR3 is TGTGCCAGCAGCTTGGACGGGGGGGCTGGTGAGACCCAGTACTTC.

The chain combines TRBV6-4 with TRBJ2-3; 8 bases line up with TRBD2. The V segment lost 4 bases and the J segment 3 bases; nucleotides outside the gene matches: 6. In germline, CDR1 is MRHNA, CDR2 SNTAGT. The CDR3 contains 15 residues. Here the CDR3 reads CASSVAGGPTDTQYF. The CDR3 coding sequence is TGTGCCAGCAGTGTTGCGGGGGGCCCAACAGATACGCAGTATTTT.

This clone showed up just a few times. The chain uses TRBV7-2 and TRBJ2-5; no reliable D call. Germline CDR1 reads SGHTA; CDR2 reads FQGNSA. This CDR3 comprises 13 residues. Trimming removed 2 bases from V and 5 bases from J, with 9 bases in between. The chain's CDR3 is CASSLNPRETQYF. Here the CDR3 DNA reads TGTGCCAGCAGCTTAAATCCCAGGGAGACCCAGTACTTC.

This clone was recorded only once. This chain connects TRBV9 to TRBJ2-5, with TRBD2 matching over 8 bases. The trim removed 3 bases at V and 5 bases at J, leaving 9 bases unmatched. The CDR3 totals 15 residues. CDR1 SGDLS and CDR2 YYNGEE come from the germline V gene. In nucleotides, the CDR3 is TGTGCCAGCAGCGCCCCTGCCGGGGGGGCGGAGACCCAGTACTTC. Encoded protein: CASSAPAGGAETQYF. The variable domain in full, with the rest retrieved from reference TRBV9 and TRBJ2-5, is DSGVTQTPKHLITATGQRVTLRCSPRSGDLSVYWYQQSLDQGLQFLIQYYNGEERAKGNILERFSAQQFPDLHSELNLSSLELGDSALYFCASSAPAGGAETQYFGPGTRLLVL.

The V gene is TRBV6-5, the J gene TRBJ2-3; D might be TRBD1 (6 bases). Trimming took 6 bases from V and 2 from J, leaving 9 bases between them. CDR1 and CDR2 (germline): MNHEY, SVGAGI. This CDR3 comprises 13 residues. The CDR3 DNA follows: TGTGCCAGCAGGACAGGATACACAGATACGCAGTATTTT. It encodes CASRTGYTDTQYF.

This chain links TRBV11-2 with TRBJ1-2; D is perhaps TRBD1 (6 bases). V lost 0 bases, J lost 1 base, and 15 bases lay in between. In germline, CDR1 is SGHAT, CDR2 FQNNGV. The CDR3 is 17 residues long. The CDR3 DNA sequence: TGTGCCAGCAGCTTAGATGGGGGCTATTCGAATAACTATGGCTACACCTTC. It translates to CASSLDGGYSNNYGYTF.

This clone has a handful of counts. The chain has TRBV6-1 and TRBJ1-1, with no clear D. This CDR3 contains 13 residues. V shed 4 bases and J shed 1 base, with 7 bases lying between them. Germline-derived CDR1 and CDR2 are MNHNS and SASEGT. In DNA form, the CDR3 reads TGTGCCAGCAGTGGCAACTCGAACACTGAAGCTTTCTTT. Protein product: CASSGNSNTEAFF.

J is TRBJ2-5 and V is TRBV28; 13 positions match TRBD2. V was clipped by 6 bases and J by 2 bases; unmatched bases: 12. The CDR3 is made up of 18 amino acids. The V gene's germline CDR1 is MDHEN and CDR2 SYDVKM. The chain's CDR3 is CASRGLAGAIREQETQYF. CDR3 in DNA: TGTGCCAGCAGAGGACTAGCGGGGGCCATCCGGGAGCAAGAGACCCAGTACTTC.

The V and J genes are TRBV27 and TRBJ2-5; 14 bases are shared with TRBD2. The DNA end is a closer match to TRBJ2-7, so the J assignment may be wrong. The CDR3 runs 18 residues. Germline assignment: CDR1 MNHEY and CDR2 SMNVEV (reference sequence). CDR3 sequence reads: CASSVTGTSGGVHHEQYF. The CDR3 DNA reads TGTGCCAGCAGTGTCACCGGGACTAGCGGGGGAGTCCACCACGAGCAGTACTTC.

The gene calls are TRBV5-4 and TRBJ1-1; TRBD1 matches 9 bases. The CDR3 has 13 residues. V was clipped by 2 bases and J by 8 bases; unmatched bases: 4. Germline loops: CDR1 SGHNT, CDR2 YYREEE (reference sequence). The CDR3 DNA reads as TGTGCCAGCAGCTTACAACAGGGGGCGGAAGCTTTCTTT. Amino acid sequence: CASSLQQGAEAFF.

This clone appeared a few times. The chain is built from TRBV19 and TRBJ2-4, with a weak D call TRBD1 (5 bases). Trimming took off 4 bases at V and 9 bases at J, with 13 bases between the two ends. CDR1 is LNHDA and CDR2 is SQIVND in the germline V gene (reference sequence). The CDR3 consists of 13 residues. The CDR3: CASSKGPGLIQYF. DNA of the CDR3: TGTGCCAGTAGTAAAGGGCCAGGGCTCATTCAGTACTTC.

This sequence joins TRBV7-3 and TRBJ1-2; possibly TRBD1 for D (6 bases). V lost 5 bases, J lost 4 bases, and 17 bases lay in between. Germline values: CDR1 SGHTA, CDR2 FQGTGA. This CDR3 has 15 amino acids. CDR3 protein: CASSTGGDTGYGYTF. In DNA, the CDR3 is TGTGCCAGCAGCACTGGGGGGGACACGGGCTATGGCTACACCTTC.

This rearrangement joins TRBV14 to TRBJ1-1, with 9 bases identical to TRBD1. The germline CDR1 and CDR2 sequences are SGHDN and FVKESK. J gave up 4 bases and V 4 bases, and 10 bases lay outside the gene matches. The CDR3 totals 16 residues. CDR3 coding DNA: TGTGCCAGCAGCCCCGGGACAGGGAAGGGGACCACTGAAGCTTTCTTT. It is translated as CASSPGTGKGTTEAFF.

The rearrangement joins TRBV5-1 to TRBJ1-5; D possibly corresponds to TRBD1 (5 bases). CDR1 SGHRS and CDR2 YFSETQ come from the germline V gene. Between the trimmed V and J ends, which lost 8 bases and 4 bases, there was a span of 16 bases. This CDR3 is built from 14 residues. CDR3: CARTGVYSNQPQHF. In DNA, the CDR3 is TGCGCCAGAACGGGGGTCTATAGTAATCAGCCCCAGCATTTT. The variable domain in full, completed from reference TRBV5-1 and TRBJ1-5, reads KAGVTQTPRYLIKTRGQQVTLSCSPISGHRSVSWYQQTPGQGLQFLFEYFSETQRNKGNFPGRFSGRQFSNSRSEMNVSTLELGDSALYLCARTGVYSNQPQHFGDGTRLSIL.

The V and J genes are TRBV28 and TRBJ2-7; 7 positions agree with TRBD2. This CDR3 is built from 13 residues. In germline, CDR1 is MDHEN, CDR2 SYDVKM. The trim removed 5 bases at V and 6 bases at J, leaving 7 bases unmatched. The CDR3 loop reads CASSPPPGGEQYF. The CDR3 bases are TGTGCCAGCAGTCCCCCGCCGGGGGGCGAGCAGTACTTC. Together with reference TRBV28 and TRBJ2-7, the CDR3 gives the full variable domain: DVKVTQSSRYLVKRTGEKVFLECVQDMDHENMFWYRQDPGLGLRLIYFSYDVKMKEKGDIPEGYSVSREKKERFSLILESASTNQTSMYLCASSPPPGGEQYFGPGTRLTVT.